One and the same sample provided the 5 T cell receptor beta chains below, sequenced in a study of spatial heterogeneity in lung cancer. A single record per CDR3 protein comes from TCRdb applying MiXCR to the 5' RACE reads. The table shows about 23,000 distinct CDR3 sequences, with about 4.7% occurring only once. The time point was: sample taken at primary tumor resection. The specimen was PBMCs, collected at surgery. These receptor sequences come from a male donor with early-stage non-small cell lung cancer.

The rearrangement uses TRBV19 and TRBJ1-5, with no clear D. Trimming stripped 7 bases from V and 1 base from J, with 8 bases between. The germline CDR1 and CDR2 sequences are LNHDA and SQIVND (reference sequence). The CDR3 contains 13 residues. The CDR3 coding sequence is TGTGCCAGTATGGACGGCAGCAATCAGCCCCAGCATTTT. It yields the protein CASMDGSNQPQHF.

This clonotype was counted once. V and J are TRBV4-1 and TRBJ1-2; D call uncertain. The CDR3 contains 17 residues. CDR1 and CDR2 (germline): MGHRA, YSYEKL. V was clipped by 0 bases and J by 3 bases, with 17 bases between them. DNA of the CDR3: TGCGCCAGCAGCCAAGAAAGTTCGGGTCCTCCCTACTATGGCTACACCTTC. Translating it yields CASSQESSGPPYYGYTF.

This clonotype occurred many times. This chain joins TRBV4-2 and TRBJ2-7; 9 bases line up with TRBD2. With 1 base clipped from V and 0 bases from J, the junction kept 4 bases outside the gene matches. The germline CDR1 and CDR2 sequences are LGHNA and YNFKEQ. The CDR3 has 16 residues. CDR3 protein: CASSQGVSGSSYEQYF. CDR3 DNA sequence: TGTGCCAGCAGCCAAGGAGTTAGCGGGAGCTCCTACGAGCAGTACTTC.

This clonotype occurred many times. The J gene is TRBJ1-1, the V gene TRBV7-2; a weak D match, TRBD1 (5 bases). Per the germline V gene, CDR1 is SGHTA and CDR2 is FQGNSA. The ends were cut back, 7 bases at V and 1 base at J, with 16 bases in the middle. There are 15 residues in the CDR3. The CDR3, as DNA: TGTGCCAGCAAGTTAGCAGGACAAACGAACACTGAAGCTTTCTTT. It yields the protein CASKLAGQTNTEAFF.

This clonotype was counted ten times or more. CDR3 nucleotides: TGTGCCAGCAGTTTCGTCCCGGGACAGGGTGCCGAAGCTTTCTTT. It yields the protein CASSFVPGQGAEAFF. The V gene is TRBV28, the J gene TRBJ1-1, with 9 bases identical to TRBD1. The J segment lost 8 bases and the V segment lost 3 bases, leaving 10 bases of the junction unmatched. This CDR3 is built from 15 residues. Germline assignment: CDR1 MDHEN and CDR2 SYDVKM.